A selection of T cell receptor beta chains follows, all from one sample in a study of regulatory T cells in long-lasting Graves disease. TCRdb independently ran MiXCR on the multiplex PCR reads; one entry per CDR3 protein. In the table there are 400,000 to 500,000 distinct CDR3 sequences, 21% of which are singletons. Sequencing used peripheral blood mononuclear cells (PBMCs), obtained when the disease was refractory, from a patient treated with antithyroid drugs. All receptors come from a female donor with Graves disease. CDR3s include the opening cysteine and the closing phenylalanine or tryptophan. Not every row has a clone size; where given, it reads once, few, many or a size class.

TRBV20-1	TRBJ2-5	many	CSARVGTSLGETQYF
TRBV5-8	TRBJ2-7	-	CASSSGARGSYEQYF
TRBV9	TRBJ2-5	-	CASTPDPEGQETQYF
TRBV4-2	TRBJ1-3	-	CASSPGGFSGNTIYF
TRBV7-8	TRBJ1-4	many	CASSRDILSEKLFF
TRBV28	TRBJ2-7	many	CASSLHNRASEQYF
TRBV24-1	TRBJ2-2	many	CATSDPGQRRGGELFF
TRBV29-1	TRBJ1-3	-	CSATRDRGNTVYF
TRBV20-1	TRBJ2-5	-	CSASWVTQYF
TRBV13	TRBJ2-7	few	CASSLKSGLGFEQYF
TRBV2	TRBJ2-7	few	CAGRGAYEQYF
TRBV7-3	TRBJ1-6	-	CASSLGGSGALHF
TRBV30	TRBJ2-4	-	CAWSHQDRGLVKNIQYF
TRBV4-2	TRBJ1-2	-	CASSQDYGTVHGYTF
TRBV29-1	TRBJ2-5	few	CSGDQTGFGTQYF
TRBV15	TRBJ1-2	many	CATSRDQTRTYGYTF
TRBV20-1	TRBJ2-1	-	CSAPTGAPYNEQFF
TRBV28	TRBJ1-6	many	CASSPGQDNSPLHF
TRBV15	TRBJ1-4	many	CATSVRDREMEKLFF
TRBV10-2	TRBJ2-2	few	CASYPRNTGELFF
TRBV20-1	TRBJ1-5	few	CSATRDMNQPQHF
TRBV11-2	TRBJ1-2	many	CASSLGRGGLRLGYTF
TRBV19	TRBJ1-2	few	CASSPRQGPYGYTF
TRBV2	TRBJ1-5	-	CASSDRTGPRRQHF
TRBV20-1	TRBJ2-5	many	CSARKGTASETQYF
TRBV20-1	TRBJ2-7	few	CSAPSHASYEQYF
TRBV18	TRBJ1-1	few	CASSPIGGEAFF
TRBV6-1	TRBJ1-2	many	CASMSQTGGLYGYTF
TRBV24-1	TRBJ1-2	few	CATSDPGTESYGYTF
TRBV20-1	TRBJ2-3	-	CSARWRVPETQYF
TRBV12-3/TRBV12-4	TRBJ1-4	many	CASSLLGGTNEKLFF
TRBV20-1	TRBJ2-5	many	CSARAPRRFQETQYF
TRBV5-1	TRBJ2-1	few	CASSLTGTGNSYNEQFF
TRBV20-1	TRBJ2-4	-	CSARGPPGDIQYF
TRBV12-3/TRBV12-4	TRBJ1-6	-	CASSFRDSSPLHF
TRBV5-5	TRBJ1-2	-	CASSLPGIDYGYTF
TRBV28	TRBJ1-6	many	CASSLSGRLDSPLHF
TRBV30	TRBJ2-7	few	CAWSVYRTYEQYF
TRBV7-2	TRBJ2-2	-	CASSFGTGYTGELFF
TRBV5-4	TRBJ1-6	-	CASSLDIGSSYNSPLHF
TRBV6-1	TRBJ2-7	-	CASSESQGDEQYF
TRBV7-9	TRBJ1-1	-	CASSLRTGPIEAFF
TRBV11-2	TRBJ2-5	many	CASSSGGREVWETQYF
TRBV10-3	TRBJ2-7	many	CAISERESYEQYF
TRBV25-1	TRBJ1-6	-	CASSEPGQLSPLHF
TRBV20-1	TRBJ1-2	few	CSARNRDSARFDYGYTF
TRBV2	TRBJ2-7	few	CASSLAFQPPSGEQYF
TRBV7-2	TRBJ2-3	-	CASSWVQFTDTQYF
TRBV10-1	TRBJ2-2	-	CASSGSGKGTGELFF
TRBV29-1	TRBJ2-7	-	CSDRPRPGVLWYEQYF
TRBV6-2/TRBV6-3	TRBJ2-7	-	CASRAGGATHEQYF
TRBV28	TRBJ2-2	many	CASRLIGTPVWVGELFF
TRBV6-1	TRBJ2-7	few	CASSILRTSPPYEQYF